This passage covers 21 T cell receptor beta chains from one sample sequenced in a study of radiotherapy plus CTLA-4 blockade in lung cancer. The repertoire was sequenced with immunoSEQ multiplex PCR; TCRdb's copy has only in-frame clones and lacks some. The sample lists about 91,000 clones; approximately 75% were seen once. The sample here was peripheral blood, taken from a patient treated with radiotherapy plus ipilimumab. The receptors come from a human donor with non-small cell lung cancer that progressed on radiotherapy plus ipilimumab.

The CDR3 is CASSHHTSWGKEALNEQFF. CDR3 nucleotides: TGCGCCAGCAGCCACCACACTAGCTGGGGGAAGGAAGCACTAAATGAGCAGTTCTTC. The V gene is TRBV5-1, the J gene TRBJ2-1, with a tentative D call TRBD2 (6 bases). The germline gives CDR1 SGHRS, CDR2 YFSETQ. CDR3 size: 19 residues. Trimming left V 4 bases short and J 7 bases short, with 30 bases between.

The chain is built from TRBV11-2 and TRBJ2-7; 9 positions match TRBD2. V lost 4 bases and J lost 4; bases outside the gene matches: 11. Germline assignment: CDR1 SGHAT and CDR2 FQNNGV. CDR3 size: 16 residues. CDR3 in amino acids: CASSSSSGTALYEQYF. The DNA for the CDR3 is TGTGCCAGCAGCTCCTCTAGCGGGACGGCTCTTTACGAGCAGTACTTC.

The chain uses TRBV28 and TRBJ2-5; 7 bases match TRBD1. The CDR3 covers 16 residues. V dropped 5 bases and J dropped 2; count of bases not matched to a gene: 11. Germline CDR1 is MDHEN and CDR2 is SYDVKM. The CDR3 sequence is CASSTDRSHPQETQYF. CDR3 bases: TGTGCCAGCAGTACGGACAGGTCTCACCCACAAGAGACCCAGTACTTC.

In its sample, this clone was seen once. This sample also contains other DNA sequences that code for the same CDR3. V is TRBV2 and J is TRBJ2-2, with D tentatively TRBD1 (6 bases). The CDR3 totals 15 residues. The V end was cut by 8 bases, the J end by 2 bases, with 15 bases between. CDR1 SNHLY and CDR2 FYNNEI come from the germline V gene. The CDR3 nucleotides are TGTGCCAGCCGCTCCGGGACACACAACACCGGGGAGCTGTTTTTT. Protein product: CASRSGTHNTGELFF.

This chain uses TRBV13 with TRBJ1-3; D uncertain. V gave up 1 base and J gave up 0 bases, with 7 bases separating them. This CDR3 contains 15 residues. Looked up from germline, CDR1 is PRHDT and CDR2 is FYEKMQ (reference sequence). The CDR3 DNA reads as TGTGCCAGCAGCTTAGAGCCCCACTCTGGAAACACCATATATTTT. Protein product: CASSLEPHSGNTIYF. The variable domain in full, completed from reference TRBV13 and TRBJ1-3, reads AAGVIQSPRHLIKEKRETATLKCYPIPRHDTVYWYQQGPGQDPQFLISFYEKMQSDKGSIPDRFSAQQFSDYHSELNMSSLELGDSALYFCASSLEPHSGNTIYFGEGSWLTVV.

This clone has only one observation. The chain has TRBV5-6 and TRBJ1-5; 7 positions match TRBD1. The CDR3 sequence is 15 residues long. The V and J ends lost 4 bases and 0 bases, in that order; junction bases with no gene match: 4. Germline V gene data show CDR1 as SGHDT and CDR2 as YYEEEE. CDR3 sequence: CASSLGGYSNQPQHF. The DNA for the CDR3 is TGTGCCAGCAGCCTAGGGGGCTATAGCAATCAGCCCCAGCATTTT. The variable domain in full, with the rest retrieved from reference TRBV5-6 and TRBJ1-5, is DAGVTQSPTHLIKTRGQQVTLRCSPKSGHDTVSWYQQALGQGPQFIFQYYEEEERQRGNFPDRFSGHQFPNYSSELNVNALLLGDSALYLCASSLGGYSNQPQHFGDGTRLSIL.

Only one count was recorded for this clone. The chain is built from TRBV19 and TRBJ2-1; maybe TRBD2 (6 bases). The germline V gene has CDR1 LNHDA and CDR2 SQIVND (reference sequence). The length of the CDR3 is 13 residues. Trimming removed 7 bases from V and 9 bases from J, with 16 bases in between. CDR3 nucleotides: TGTGCCAGTAACCCGGCGGGGTTTGGTGAGCAGTTCTTC. This encodes CASNPAGFGEQFF.

The gene calls are TRBV28 and TRBJ1-1, with a tentative D call TRBD1 (5 bases). Trimming removed 8 bases from V and 0 bases from J, with 16 bases in between. This CDR3 comprises 15 residues. Germline CDR1 and CDR2: MDHEN and SYDVKM. This CDR3 reads CASSPLDSLNTEAFF. CDR3 DNA sequence: TGTGCCAGCTCCCCCCTAGACAGTTTGAACACTGAAGCTTTCTTT.

This clone was seen more than once but under ten times. This sequence joins TRBV7-2 and TRBJ2-7; the D gene could be TRBD1 or TRBD2 (5 bases each). Germline V gives CDR1 SGHTA, CDR2 FQGNSA. This CDR3 has 14 amino acids. V was shortened by 4 bases and J by 3 bases, with 13 bases between the two germline ends. CDR3 nucleotide sequence: TGTGCCAGCAGCTACGGGACCGCGGACTACGAGCAGTACTTC. Translation: CASSYGTADYEQYF.

The rearrangement uses TRBV2 and TRBJ1-1, with 8 bases lining up with TRBD1. The length of the CDR3 is 13 residues. With 6 bases clipped from V and 8 bases from J, the junction kept 8 bases outside the gene matches. Per germline, CDR1 SNHLY and CDR2 FYNNEI. The CDR3 is CASRGARTGEAFF. As DNA, the CDR3 is TGTGCCAGCAGGGGCGCCCGGACAGGGGAAGCTTTCTTT.

The rearrangement joins TRBV5-1 to TRBJ2-7; the match to TRBD1 covers 8 bases. This CDR3 spans 14 amino acids. V was pared by 6 bases and J by 6 bases, with 11 bases of the junction left unmatched. Looked up from germline, CDR1 is SGHRS and CDR2 is YFSETQ. The CDR3, as DNA: TGCGCCAGCAACGGGGACAGGTCTGATGGCGAGCAGTACTTC. Amino acids: CASNGDRSDGEQYF.

This chain links TRBV7-9 with TRBJ1-2; tentatively, D is TRBD1 (6 bases). Trimming shortened V by 3 bases and J by 4 bases, and 6 bases separated the two germline ends. This CDR3 region has 12 residues. The V gene's germline CDR1 is SEHNR and CDR2 FQNEAQ (reference sequence). CDR3 protein: CASSLDSYGYTF. DNA of the CDR3: TGTGCCAGCAGCTTGGACAGCTATGGCTACACCTTC.

The chain combines TRBV6-5 with TRBJ2-7; TRBD1 agrees at 7 bases. CDR3 size: 15 residues. CDR1 and CDR2 from the germline V gene are MNHEY and SVGAGI. The ends lost 4 bases at V and 2 bases at J; junction bases unmatched: 8. The CDR3 region is CASSSRGTATYEQYF. In DNA, the CDR3 is TGTGCCAGCAGTTCCAGGGGGACAGCCACCTACGAGCAGTACTTC.

The V and J genes are TRBV2 and TRBJ1-1; 8 bases agree with TRBD1. Germline V CDR1 and CDR2: SNHLY, FYNNEI. Unmatched junction bases numbered 10, after V lost 7 bases and J lost 0 bases. CDR3 size: 16 residues. The CDR3 coding sequence is TGTGCCAGCACCGAAGGCACAGGGGGGGTGAACACTGAAGCTTTCTTT. Translating gives CASTEGTGGVNTEAFF.

The chain combines TRBV2 with TRBJ1-1; possibly TRBD1 for D (6 bases). The germline V gene encodes CDR1 SNHLY and CDR2 FYNNEI. CDR3 length: 13 residues. V was cut by 6 bases and J by 12 bases, with 20 bases left in between. CDR3 DNA sequence: TGTGCCAGCAGAGCTGGGACAAAGGGAGGGACTTTCTTT. It translates to CASRAGTKGGTFF.

The chain uses TRBV27 and TRBJ2-2; no reliable D call. Germline CDR1 is MNHEY and CDR2 is SMNVEV (reference sequence). Trimming removed 1 base at V and 2 bases at J, with 5 bases between. The CDR3 covers 14 residues. The DNA of the CDR3 is TGTGCCAGCAGTTTATTGAGTAACACCGGGGAGCTGTTTTTT. It encodes CASSLLSNTGELFF.

CDR3 in DNA: TGTGCCAGCAGTTACGGGACAGGGCTGGGAAACACCATATATTTT. Translating gives CASSYGTGLGNTIYF. The rearrangement joins TRBV6-9 to TRBJ1-3, with 9 positions matching TRBD1. Germline V gene sequence: CDR1 MNHGY, CDR2 SVAAGI. This CDR3 has 15 amino acids. V lost 3 bases and J lost 4; bases outside the gene matches: 4.

This chain links TRBV19 with TRBJ1-1, with a possible D match to TRBD1 (5 bases). The CDR3 is 13 residues long. V was cut by 7 bases and J by 4 bases, with 13 bases left in between. From germline, CDR1 is LNHDA and CDR2 SQIVND (reference sequence). The CDR3: CASMGPGGTEAFF. The CDR3 DNA reads as TGTGCCAGTATGGGACCTGGGGGCACTGAAGCTTTCTTT.

This chain joins TRBV5-4 and TRBJ2-3; possible D gene TRBD2, 5 bases. Trimming stripped 4 bases from V and 6 bases from J, with 9 bases between. The CDR3 contains 12 residues. CDR1 is SGHNT, CDR2 YYREEE, per germline (reference sequence). CDR3 DNA sequence: TGTGCCAGCAGCCCTGGAGGCGATACGCAGTATTTT. It is translated as CASSPGGDTQYF.

The J gene is TRBJ2-7, the V gene TRBV29-1; D tentatively fits TRBD1 or TRBD2 (6 bases each). Germline values: CDR1 SQVTM, CDR2 ANQGSEA. Trimming took 7 bases from V and 5 from J, leaving 18 bases between them. The CDR3 contains 13 residues. Here the CDR3 DNA reads TGCAGCGCCGGACGTACGGGGGCCGACGAGCAGTACTTC. Amino acid sequence: CSAGRTGADEQYF.

CDR3 in DNA: TGTGCCAGTAGTACACTCAATGAGCAGTTCTTC. Amino acid sequence: CASSTLNEQFF. The V gene is TRBV19, the J gene TRBJ2-1; no definite D call. This CDR3 has 11 amino acids. Germline V CDR1 and CDR2: LNHDA, SQIVND (reference sequence). V was cut by 4 bases and J by 6 bases, with 4 bases left in between. Complete variable domain (other parts from reference TRBV19 and TRBJ2-1): DGGITQSPKYLFRKEGQNVTLSCEQNLNHDAMYWYRQDPGQGLRLIYYSQIVNDFQKGDIAEGYSVSREKKESFPLTVTSAQKNPTAFYLCASSTLNEQFFGPGTRLTVL.